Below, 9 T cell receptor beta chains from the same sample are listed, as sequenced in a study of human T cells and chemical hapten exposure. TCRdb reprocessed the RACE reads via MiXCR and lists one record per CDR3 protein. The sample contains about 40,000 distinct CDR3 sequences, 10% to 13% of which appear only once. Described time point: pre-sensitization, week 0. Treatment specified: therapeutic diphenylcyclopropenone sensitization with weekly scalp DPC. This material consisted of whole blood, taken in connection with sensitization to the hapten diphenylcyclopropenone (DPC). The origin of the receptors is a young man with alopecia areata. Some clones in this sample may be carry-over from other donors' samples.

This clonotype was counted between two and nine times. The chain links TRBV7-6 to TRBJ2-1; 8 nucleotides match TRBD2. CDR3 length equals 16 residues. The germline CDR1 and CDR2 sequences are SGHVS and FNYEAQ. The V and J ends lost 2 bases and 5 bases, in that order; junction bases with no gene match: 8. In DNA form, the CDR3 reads TGTGCCAGCAGCTTAAAACTAGCGGTCAGGGACAATGAGCAGTTCTTC. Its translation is CASSLKLAVRDNEQFF.

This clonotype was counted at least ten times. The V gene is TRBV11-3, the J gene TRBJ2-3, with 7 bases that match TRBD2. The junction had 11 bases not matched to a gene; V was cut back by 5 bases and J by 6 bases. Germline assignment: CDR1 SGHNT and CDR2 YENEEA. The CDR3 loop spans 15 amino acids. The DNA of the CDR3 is TGTGCCAGCAGCCGGGGGGAGACGGACGTGGATACGCAGTATTTT. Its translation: CASSRGETDVDTQYF.

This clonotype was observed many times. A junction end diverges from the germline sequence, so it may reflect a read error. The CDR3 region has the DNA TGCAGCGCATCAATTCCCGGGACAGGGGGCCTTCCCTTT. Amino acid sequence: CSASIPGTGGLPF. This sequence joins TRBV29-1 and TRBJ1-1, with TRBD1 identical over 12 bases. Germline V gives CDR1 SQVTM, CDR2 ANQGSEA. This CDR3 spans 13 amino acids.

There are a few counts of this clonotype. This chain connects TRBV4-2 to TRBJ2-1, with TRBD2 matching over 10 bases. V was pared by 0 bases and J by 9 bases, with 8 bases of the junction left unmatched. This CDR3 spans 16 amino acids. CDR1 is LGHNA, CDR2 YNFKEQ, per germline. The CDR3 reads CASSQDNLAGVGEQFF. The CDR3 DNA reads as TGTGCCAGCAGCCAAGATAACCTAGCGGGAGTTGGTGAGCAGTTCTTC.

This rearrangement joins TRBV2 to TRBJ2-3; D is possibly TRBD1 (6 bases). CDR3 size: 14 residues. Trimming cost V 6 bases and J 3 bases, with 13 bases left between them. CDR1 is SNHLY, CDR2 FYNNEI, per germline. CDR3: CASSPTGTTDTQYF. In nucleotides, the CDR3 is TGTGCCAGCAGCCCGACAGGAACAACAGATACGCAGTATTTT.

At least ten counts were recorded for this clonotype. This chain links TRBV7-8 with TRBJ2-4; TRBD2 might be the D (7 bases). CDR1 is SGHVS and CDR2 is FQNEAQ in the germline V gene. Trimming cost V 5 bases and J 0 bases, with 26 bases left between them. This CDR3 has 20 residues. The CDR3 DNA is TGTGCCAGCAGCCACGGACAGCTCTCACCCGGGGGGCGAGCCAAAAACATTCAGTACTTC. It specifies CASSHGQLSPGGRAKNIQYF.

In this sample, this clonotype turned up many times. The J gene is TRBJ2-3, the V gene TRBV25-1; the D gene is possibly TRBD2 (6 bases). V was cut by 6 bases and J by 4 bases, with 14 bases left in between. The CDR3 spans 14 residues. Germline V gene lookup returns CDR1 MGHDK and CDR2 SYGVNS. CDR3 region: CASRARLGADTQYF. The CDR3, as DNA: TGTGCCAGCAGGGCACGACTAGGTGCAGATACGCAGTATTTT. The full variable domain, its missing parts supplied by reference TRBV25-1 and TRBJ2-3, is EADIYQTPRYLVIGTGKKITLECSQTMGHDKMYWYQQDPGMELHLIHYSYGVNSTEKGDLSSESTVSRIRTEHFPLTLESARPSHTSQYLCASRARLGADTQYFGPGTRLTVL.

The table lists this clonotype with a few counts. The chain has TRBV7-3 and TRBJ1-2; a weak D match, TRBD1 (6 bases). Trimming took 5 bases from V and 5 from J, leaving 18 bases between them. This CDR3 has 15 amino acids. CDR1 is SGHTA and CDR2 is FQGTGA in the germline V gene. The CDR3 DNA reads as TGTGCCAGCAGCCCAACTCCGGGACACCGATATGGCTACACCTTC. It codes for CASSPTPGHRYGYTF.

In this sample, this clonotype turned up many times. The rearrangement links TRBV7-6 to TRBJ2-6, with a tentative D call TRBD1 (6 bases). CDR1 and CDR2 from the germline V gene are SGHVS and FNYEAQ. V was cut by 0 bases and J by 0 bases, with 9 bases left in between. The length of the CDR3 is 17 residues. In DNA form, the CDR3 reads TGTGCCAGCAGCTTAGCGGGACAACACTCTGGGGCCAACGTCCTGACTTTC. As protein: CASSLAGQHSGANVLTF.